What follows are 2 T cell receptor beta chains derived from one specimen sequenced in a study of T cells in Graves' hyperthyroidism and ophthalmopathy. The CDR3 regions of TCR beta were amplified from RNA transcripts. The primer set for the first-round RT-PCR of the TCR CDR3 was HTBI. A single record per CDR3 protein comes from TCRdb applying MiXCR to the multiplex PCR reads. Here the sample spans hundreds of thousands of distinct CDR3 sequences, 13% to 15% being singletons. The sample taken for sequencing was blood. The receptors derive from an older woman with Graves' ophthalmopathy.

The chain joins TRBV5-4 to TRBJ1-1, with 8 nucleotides matching TRBD1. V shed 3 bases and J 4 bases; nucleotides not matched to a gene: 8. Germline CDR1 reads SGHNT; CDR2 reads YYREEE (reference sequence). The CDR3 runs to 15 residues. The CDR3 DNA sequence: TGTGCCAGCAGCTGGAGGACAGGGTTGGTCACTGAAGCTTTCTTT. It is translated as CASSWRTGLVTEAFF.

V gene TRBV6-1 combines with J gene TRBJ2-5, with 12 bases matching TRBD2. Trimming removed 5 bases from V and 5 bases from J; junction bases left unmatched: 6. The CDR3 extends over 15 amino acids. CDR1 MNHNS and CDR2 SASEGT come from the germline V gene. The CDR3 DNA reads TGTGCCAGCAGTCCAACCGGGACTAGCGGGGAGACCCAGTACTTC. It codes for CASSPTGTSGETQYF.